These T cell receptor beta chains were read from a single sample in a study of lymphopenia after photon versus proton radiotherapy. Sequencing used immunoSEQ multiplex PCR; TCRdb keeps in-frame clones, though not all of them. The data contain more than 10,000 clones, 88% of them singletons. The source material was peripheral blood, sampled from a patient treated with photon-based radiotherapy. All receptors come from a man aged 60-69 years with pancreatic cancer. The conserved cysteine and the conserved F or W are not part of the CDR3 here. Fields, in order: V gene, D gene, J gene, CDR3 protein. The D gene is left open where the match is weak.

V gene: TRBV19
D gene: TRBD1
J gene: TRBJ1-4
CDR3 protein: ASSDGQGNEKLF

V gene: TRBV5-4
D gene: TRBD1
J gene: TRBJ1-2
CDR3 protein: ASSPWGQGDYGYT

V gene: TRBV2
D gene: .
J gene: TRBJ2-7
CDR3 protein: ASSEGGRPVGEQY

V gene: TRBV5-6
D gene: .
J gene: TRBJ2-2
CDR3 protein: ASSLARRTGELF

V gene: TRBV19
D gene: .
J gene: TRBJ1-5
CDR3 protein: ASSMRQGNNQPQH

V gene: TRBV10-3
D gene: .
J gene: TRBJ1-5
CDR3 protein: AISENPNQPQH

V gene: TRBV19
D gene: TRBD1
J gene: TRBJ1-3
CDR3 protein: ASRPKTGEAGNTIY

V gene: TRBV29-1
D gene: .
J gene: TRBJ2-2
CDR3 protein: SATRQGELF

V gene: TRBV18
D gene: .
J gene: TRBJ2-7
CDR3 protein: ASSQVQAYEQY

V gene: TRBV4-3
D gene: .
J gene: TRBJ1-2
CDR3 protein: ASSQDRGESNYGYT

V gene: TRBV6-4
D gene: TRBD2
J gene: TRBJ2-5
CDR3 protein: ASSAGSGGLETQY

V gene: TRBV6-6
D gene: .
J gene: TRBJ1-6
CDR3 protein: ASSSQGNSPLH

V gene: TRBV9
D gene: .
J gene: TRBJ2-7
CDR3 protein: ASSVDRDPLRYEQY

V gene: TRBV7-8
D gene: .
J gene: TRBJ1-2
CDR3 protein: ASSSTGQGRYGYT

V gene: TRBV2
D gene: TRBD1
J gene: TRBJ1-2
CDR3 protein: ASIRLTGGQGYT

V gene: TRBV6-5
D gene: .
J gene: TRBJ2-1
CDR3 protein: ASRDPGNNEQF

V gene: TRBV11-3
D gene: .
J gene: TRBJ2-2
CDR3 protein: ASSQAEVTGELF

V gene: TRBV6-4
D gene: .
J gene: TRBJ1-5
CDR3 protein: ASSPNYSNQPQH

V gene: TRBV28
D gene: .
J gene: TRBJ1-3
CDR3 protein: ASSLPAGASSGNTIY

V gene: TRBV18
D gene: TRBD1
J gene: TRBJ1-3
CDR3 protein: ASSPPGTGTLSGNTIY

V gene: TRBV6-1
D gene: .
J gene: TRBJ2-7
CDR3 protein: ASSEGQRRYTTYEQY

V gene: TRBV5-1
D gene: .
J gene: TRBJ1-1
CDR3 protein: ASRPDHMNTEAF

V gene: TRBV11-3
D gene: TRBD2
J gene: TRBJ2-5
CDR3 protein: ASSGGPQETQY

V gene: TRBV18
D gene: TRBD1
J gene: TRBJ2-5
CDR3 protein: ASSPPWDREGTQY

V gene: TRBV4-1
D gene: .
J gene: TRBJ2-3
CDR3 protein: ASSQRSAGTSTDTQY

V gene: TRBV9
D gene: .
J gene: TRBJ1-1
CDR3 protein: ASSWGEGTEAF

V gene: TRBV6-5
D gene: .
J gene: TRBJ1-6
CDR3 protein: ASTQNGNPLH

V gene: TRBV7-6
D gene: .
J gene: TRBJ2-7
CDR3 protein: ASSSGTLYEQY

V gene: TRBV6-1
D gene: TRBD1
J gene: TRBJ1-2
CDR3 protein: ASSIGQGKDGYT

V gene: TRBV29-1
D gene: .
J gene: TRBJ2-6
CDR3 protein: SVVLSGGLWANVLT

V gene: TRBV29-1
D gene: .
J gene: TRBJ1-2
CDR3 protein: SVDGYT

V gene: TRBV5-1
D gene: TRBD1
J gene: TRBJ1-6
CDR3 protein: ASSGGQGETRGSPLH

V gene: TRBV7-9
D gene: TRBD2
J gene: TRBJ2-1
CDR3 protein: ASTPLAGGNYNEQF

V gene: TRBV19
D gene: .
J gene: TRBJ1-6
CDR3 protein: ASMGRYGNSPLH

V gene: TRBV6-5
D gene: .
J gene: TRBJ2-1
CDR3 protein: ASSYAGDNEQF

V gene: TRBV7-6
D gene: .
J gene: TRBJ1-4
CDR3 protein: ASSFEPGRNEKLF

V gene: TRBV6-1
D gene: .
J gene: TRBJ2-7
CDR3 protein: ASSLDRYEQY

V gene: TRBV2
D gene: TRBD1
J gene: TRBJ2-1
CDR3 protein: ASPNAPDRGAYEQF

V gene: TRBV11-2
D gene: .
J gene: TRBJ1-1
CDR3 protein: ASSFNPGVLHTEAF

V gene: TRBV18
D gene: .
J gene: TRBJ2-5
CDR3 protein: ASSPPFLETQY

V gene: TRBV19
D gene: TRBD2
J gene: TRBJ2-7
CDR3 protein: ASGVSGGNAYEQY

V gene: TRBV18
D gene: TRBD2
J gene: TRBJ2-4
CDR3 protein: ASSPKTSGGTLAKNIQY

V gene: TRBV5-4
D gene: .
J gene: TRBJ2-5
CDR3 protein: ASSRDKQETQY

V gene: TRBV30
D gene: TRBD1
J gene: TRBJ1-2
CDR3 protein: AWSRDRGGYGYT

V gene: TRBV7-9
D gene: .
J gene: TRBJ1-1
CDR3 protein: ASSFIESGVVIATEAF

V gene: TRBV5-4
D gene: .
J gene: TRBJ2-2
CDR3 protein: ASSFMIGNTGELF

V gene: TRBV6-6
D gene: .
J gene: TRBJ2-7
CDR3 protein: ASSYRVGYEQY

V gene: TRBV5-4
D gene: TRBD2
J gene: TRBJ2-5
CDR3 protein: ASSPKRGQETQY

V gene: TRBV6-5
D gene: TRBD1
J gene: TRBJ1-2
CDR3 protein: ASRSTGGHYGYT

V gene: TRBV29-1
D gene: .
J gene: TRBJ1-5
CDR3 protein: SVSGRRDQPQH

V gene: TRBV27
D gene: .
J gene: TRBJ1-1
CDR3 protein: ASSRTPLNTEAF